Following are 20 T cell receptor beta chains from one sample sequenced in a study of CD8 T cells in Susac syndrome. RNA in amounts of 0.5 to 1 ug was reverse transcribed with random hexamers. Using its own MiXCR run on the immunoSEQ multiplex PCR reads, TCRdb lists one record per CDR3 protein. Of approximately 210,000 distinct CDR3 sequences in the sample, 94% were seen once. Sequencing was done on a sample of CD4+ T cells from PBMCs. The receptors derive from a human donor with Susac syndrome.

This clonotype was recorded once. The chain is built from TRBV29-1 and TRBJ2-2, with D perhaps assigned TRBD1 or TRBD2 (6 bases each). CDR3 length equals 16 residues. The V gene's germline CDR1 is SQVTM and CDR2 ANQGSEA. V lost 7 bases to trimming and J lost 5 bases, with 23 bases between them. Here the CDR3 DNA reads TGCAGCGGGACGTCCGGGGGCCCAGCTGGGACCGGGGAGCTGTTTTTT. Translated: CSGTSGGPAGTGELFF.

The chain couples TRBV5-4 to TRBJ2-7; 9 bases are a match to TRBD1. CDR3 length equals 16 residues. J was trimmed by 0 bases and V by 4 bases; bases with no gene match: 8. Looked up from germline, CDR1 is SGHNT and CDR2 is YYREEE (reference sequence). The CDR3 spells CASSGNRDRVSYEQYF. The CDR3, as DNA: TGTGCCAGCAGCGGAAACCGGGACAGGGTCTCCTACGAGCAGTACTTC.

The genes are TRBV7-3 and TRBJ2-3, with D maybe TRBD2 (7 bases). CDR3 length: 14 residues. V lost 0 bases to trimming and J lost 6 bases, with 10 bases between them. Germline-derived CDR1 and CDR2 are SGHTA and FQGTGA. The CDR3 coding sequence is TGTGCCAGCAGCTTAACCAGGGGAGGGGATACGCAGTATTTT. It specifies CASSLTRGGDTQYF.

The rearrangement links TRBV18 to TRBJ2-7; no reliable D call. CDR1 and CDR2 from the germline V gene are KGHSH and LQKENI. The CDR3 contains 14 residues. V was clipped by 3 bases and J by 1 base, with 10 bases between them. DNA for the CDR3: TGTGCCAGCTCACCCTATACAGATTCCTACGAGCAGTACTTC. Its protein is CASSPYTDSYEQYF.

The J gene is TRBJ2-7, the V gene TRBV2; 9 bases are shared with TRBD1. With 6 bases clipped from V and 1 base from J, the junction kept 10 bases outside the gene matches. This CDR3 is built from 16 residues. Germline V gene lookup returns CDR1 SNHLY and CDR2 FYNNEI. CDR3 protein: CASSLSPGTGSYEQYF. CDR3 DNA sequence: TGTGCCAGCAGCTTATCCCCCGGGACAGGGTCCTACGAGCAGTACTTC.

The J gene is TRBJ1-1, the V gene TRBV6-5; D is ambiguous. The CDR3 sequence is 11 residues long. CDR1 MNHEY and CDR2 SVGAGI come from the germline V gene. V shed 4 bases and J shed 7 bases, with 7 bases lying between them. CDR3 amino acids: CASSSLFEAFF. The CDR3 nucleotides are TGTGCCAGCAGTTCCTTATTTGAAGCTTTCTTT.

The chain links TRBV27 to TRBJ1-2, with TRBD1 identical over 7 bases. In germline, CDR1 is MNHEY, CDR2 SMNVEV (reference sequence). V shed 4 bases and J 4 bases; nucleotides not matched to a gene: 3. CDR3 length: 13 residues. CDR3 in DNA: TGTGCCAGCAGTTACAGGGGTCTCTATGGCTACACCTTC. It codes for CASSYRGLYGYTF.

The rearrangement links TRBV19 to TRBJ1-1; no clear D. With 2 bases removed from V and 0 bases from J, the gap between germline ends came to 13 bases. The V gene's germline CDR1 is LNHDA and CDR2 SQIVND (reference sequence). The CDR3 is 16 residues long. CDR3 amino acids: CASSILGGAMNTEAFF. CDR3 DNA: TGTGCCAGTAGTATATTGGGCGGCGCTATGAACACTGAAGCTTTCTTT.

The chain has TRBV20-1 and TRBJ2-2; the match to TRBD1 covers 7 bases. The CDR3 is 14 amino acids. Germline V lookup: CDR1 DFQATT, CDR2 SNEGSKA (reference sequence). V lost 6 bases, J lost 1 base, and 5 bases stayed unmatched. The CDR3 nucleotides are TGCAGTGCCACAGGGGTCCTGAACACCGGGGAGCTGTTTTTT. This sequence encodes CSATGVLNTGELFF.

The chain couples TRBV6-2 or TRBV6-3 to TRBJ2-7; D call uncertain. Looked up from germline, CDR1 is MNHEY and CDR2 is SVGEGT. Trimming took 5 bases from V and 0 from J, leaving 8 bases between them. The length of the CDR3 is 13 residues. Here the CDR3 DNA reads TGTGCCAGCAGTCCGGCGAGCTCCTACGAGCAGTACTTC. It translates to CASSPASSYEQYF.

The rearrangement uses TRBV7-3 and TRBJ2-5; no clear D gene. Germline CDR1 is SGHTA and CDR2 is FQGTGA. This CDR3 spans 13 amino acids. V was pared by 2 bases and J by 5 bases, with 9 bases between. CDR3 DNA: TGTGCCAGCAGCTTAGAACCGAGCGAGACCCAGTACTTC. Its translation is CASSLEPSETQYF.

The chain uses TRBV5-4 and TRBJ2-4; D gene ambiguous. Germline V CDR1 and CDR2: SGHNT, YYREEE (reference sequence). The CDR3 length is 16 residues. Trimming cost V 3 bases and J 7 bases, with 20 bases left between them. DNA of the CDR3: TGTGCCAGCAGCTCAGGACGTGAATCCCCTGGGAACATTCAGTACTTC. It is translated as CASSSGRESPGNIQYF.

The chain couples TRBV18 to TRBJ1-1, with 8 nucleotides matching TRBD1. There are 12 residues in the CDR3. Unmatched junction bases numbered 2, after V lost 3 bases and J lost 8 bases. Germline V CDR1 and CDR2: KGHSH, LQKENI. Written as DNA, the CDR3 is TGTGCCAGCTCACCCAGGGGGCTAGAAGCTTTCTTT. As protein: CASSPRGLEAFF.

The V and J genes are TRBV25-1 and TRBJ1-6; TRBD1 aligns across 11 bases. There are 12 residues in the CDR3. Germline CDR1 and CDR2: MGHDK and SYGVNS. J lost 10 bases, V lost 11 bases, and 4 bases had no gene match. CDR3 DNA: TGTGCCGGGGGGACAGGGGGATCACCCCTCCACTTT. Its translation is CAGGTGGSPLHF.

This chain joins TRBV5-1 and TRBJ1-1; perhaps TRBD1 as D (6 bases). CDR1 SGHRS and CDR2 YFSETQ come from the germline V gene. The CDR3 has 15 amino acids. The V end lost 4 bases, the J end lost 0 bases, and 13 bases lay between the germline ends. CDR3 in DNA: TGCGCCAGCAGCGGGGCCGGACAGTTGAACACTGAAGCTTTCTTT. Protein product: CASSGAGQLNTEAFF.

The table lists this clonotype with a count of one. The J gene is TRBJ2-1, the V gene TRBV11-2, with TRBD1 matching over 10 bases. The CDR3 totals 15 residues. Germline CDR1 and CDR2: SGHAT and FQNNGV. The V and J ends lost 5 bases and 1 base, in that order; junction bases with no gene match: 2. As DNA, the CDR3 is TGTGCCAGCAGCCAGGACAGGGGGTCCTACAATGAGCAGTTCTTC. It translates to CASSQDRGSYNEQFF.

The CDR3 loop reads CSALKIQGGNQPQHF. The CDR3 nucleotides are TGCAGTGCTCTTAAGATTCAAGGGGGCAATCAGCCCCAGCATTTT. The rearrangement uses TRBV20-1 and TRBJ1-5; the D gene is possibly TRBD1 (5 bases). The V end was cut by 5 bases, the J end by 2 bases, with 16 bases between. The CDR3 sequence is 15 residues long. Germline V gives CDR1 DFQATT, CDR2 SNEGSKA (reference sequence).

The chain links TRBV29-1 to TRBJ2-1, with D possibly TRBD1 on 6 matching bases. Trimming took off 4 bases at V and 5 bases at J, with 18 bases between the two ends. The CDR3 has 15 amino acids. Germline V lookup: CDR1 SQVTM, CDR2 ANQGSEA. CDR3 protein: CSVGSLVGTNNEQFF. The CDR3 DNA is TGCAGCGTTGGTTCCCTCGTCGGGACAAACAATGAGCAGTTCTTC.

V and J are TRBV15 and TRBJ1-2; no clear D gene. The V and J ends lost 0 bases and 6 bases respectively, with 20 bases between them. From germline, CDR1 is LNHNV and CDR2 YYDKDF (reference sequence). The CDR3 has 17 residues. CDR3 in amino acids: CATSRDLRAGTGDGYTF. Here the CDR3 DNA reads TGTGCCACCAGCAGAGATCTAAGGGCGGGAACCGGTGATGGCTACACCTTC.

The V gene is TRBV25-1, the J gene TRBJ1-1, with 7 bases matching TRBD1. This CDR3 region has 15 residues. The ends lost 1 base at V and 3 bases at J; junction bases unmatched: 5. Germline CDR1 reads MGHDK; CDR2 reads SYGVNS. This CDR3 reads CASSEWQGGDTEAFF. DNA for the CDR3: TGTGCCAGCAGTGAATGGCAGGGGGGGGACACTGAAGCTTTCTTT.